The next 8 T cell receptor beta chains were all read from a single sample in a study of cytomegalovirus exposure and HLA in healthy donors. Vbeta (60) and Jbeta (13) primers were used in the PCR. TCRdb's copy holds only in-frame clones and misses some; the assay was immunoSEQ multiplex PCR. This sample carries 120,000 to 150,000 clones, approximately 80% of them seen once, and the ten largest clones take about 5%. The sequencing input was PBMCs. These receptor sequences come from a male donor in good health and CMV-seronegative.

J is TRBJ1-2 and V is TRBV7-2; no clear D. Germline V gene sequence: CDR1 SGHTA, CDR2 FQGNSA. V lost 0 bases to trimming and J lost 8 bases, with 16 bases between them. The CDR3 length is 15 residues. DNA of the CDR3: TGTGCCAGCAGCTTAGCGAAAGACTCTCTGGAAGGCTACACCTTC. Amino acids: CASSLAKDSLEGYTF.

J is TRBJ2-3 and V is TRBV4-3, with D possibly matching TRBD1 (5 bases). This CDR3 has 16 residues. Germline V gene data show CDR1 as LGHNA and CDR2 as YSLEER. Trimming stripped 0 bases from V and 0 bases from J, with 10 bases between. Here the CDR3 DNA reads TGCGCCAGCAGCCAAGACTTCAGGGTTAGCACAGATACGCAGTATTTT. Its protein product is CASSQDFRVSTDTQYF.

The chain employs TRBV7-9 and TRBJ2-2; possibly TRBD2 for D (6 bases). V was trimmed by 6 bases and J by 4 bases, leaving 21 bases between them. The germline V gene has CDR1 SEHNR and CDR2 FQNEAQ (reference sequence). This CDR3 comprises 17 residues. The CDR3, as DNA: TGTGCCAGCAGTTCGCCGGGGGAGCTTGGGAGCACCGGGGAGCTGTTTTTT. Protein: CASSSPGELGSTGELFF.

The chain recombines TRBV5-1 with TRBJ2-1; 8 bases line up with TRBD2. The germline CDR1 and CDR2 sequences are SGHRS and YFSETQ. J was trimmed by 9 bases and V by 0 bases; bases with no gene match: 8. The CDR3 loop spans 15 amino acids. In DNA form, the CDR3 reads TGCGCCAGCAGCTTGGATACAGCGGGGGTACGTGAGCAGTTCTTC. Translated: CASSLDTAGVREQFF.

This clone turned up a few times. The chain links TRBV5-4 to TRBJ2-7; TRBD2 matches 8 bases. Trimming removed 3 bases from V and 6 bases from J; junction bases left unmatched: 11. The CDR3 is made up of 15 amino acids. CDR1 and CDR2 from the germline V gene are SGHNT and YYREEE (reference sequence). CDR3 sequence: CASSSGGQRAGEQYF. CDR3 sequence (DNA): TGTGCCAGCAGCTCGGGAGGGCAGCGGGCTGGCGAGCAGTACTTC.

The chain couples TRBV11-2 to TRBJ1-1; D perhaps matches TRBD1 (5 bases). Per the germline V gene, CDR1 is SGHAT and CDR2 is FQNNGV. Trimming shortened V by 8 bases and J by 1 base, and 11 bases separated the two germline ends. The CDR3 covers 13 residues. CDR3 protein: CASGHLPNTEAFF. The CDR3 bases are TGTGCCAGCGGACACCTACCGAACACTGAAGCTTTCTTT.

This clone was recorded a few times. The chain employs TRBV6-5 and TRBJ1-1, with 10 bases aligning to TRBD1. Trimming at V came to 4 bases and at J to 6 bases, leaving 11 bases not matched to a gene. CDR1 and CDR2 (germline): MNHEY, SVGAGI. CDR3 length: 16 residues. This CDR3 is CASSLRSGTGAPEAFF. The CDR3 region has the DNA TGTGCCAGCAGTTTACGATCCGGGACAGGGGCCCCTGAAGCTTTCTTT.

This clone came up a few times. The CDR3 region is CASSRGQNYEQYF. In DNA, the CDR3 is TGTGCCAGCAGCAGGGGACAGAACTACGAGCAGTACTTC. The rearrangement uses TRBV21-1 and TRBJ2-7; TRBD1, the table's D call, lacks a check against the DNA. TRBV21-1 is a documented pseudogene. The CDR3 spans 13 residues.